This entry lists 26 T cell receptor beta chains sequenced from one sample in a study of blood T cell repertoires in COVID-19. Assay used: immunoSEQ multiplex PCR; TCRdb lists only in-frame clones, some missing. The sample contains 250,000 or so clones, approximately 80% of which appear only once. Sequenced input: PBMCs or T cells enriched from blood (not recorded which). All receptors derive from a man aged 55-75 years who had recovered from COVID-19.

The CDR3 loop is CATSRGEDSNQPQHF. In DNA, the CDR3 is TGTGCCACCAGTCGGGGGGAGGATAGCAATCAGCCCCAGCATTTT. The gene calls are TRBV24-1 and TRBJ1-5; D might be TRBD1 (5 bases). Germline V gene lookup returns CDR1 KGHDR and CDR2 SFDVKD. The CDR3 extends over 15 amino acids. Trimming stripped 6 bases from V and 0 bases from J, with 11 bases between.

The chain uses TRBV6-2 or TRBV6-3 and TRBJ2-1; TRBD2 matches at 11 bases. This CDR3 is 18 amino acids long. Germline CDR1 is MNHEY and CDR2 is SVGEGT. V dropped 0 bases and J dropped 2; count of bases not matched to a gene: 6. Here the CDR3 reads CASSYSLAGGHPYNEQFF. DNA for the CDR3: TGTGCCAGCAGTTACTCGCTAGCGGGGGGCCATCCCTACAATGAGCAGTTCTTC.

This sequence joins TRBV2 and TRBJ1-1, with D possibly TRBD1 on 6 matching bases. V gave up 4 bases and J gave up 2 bases, with 11 bases separating them. Germline assignment: CDR1 SNHLY and CDR2 FYNNEI. This CDR3 is 14 amino acids long. The CDR3 DNA follows: TGTGCCAGCAGTGTACAGGGTGAAAACACTGAAGCTTTCTTT. Its protein is CASSVQGENTEAFF.

In DNA form, the CDR3 reads TGTGCCAGCAGCTTTGGGACAGCCATCTCTAACTATGGCTACACCTTC. Translation gives CASSFGTAISNYGYTF. V is TRBV7-3 and J is TRBJ1-2; 7 bases match TRBD1. Trimming took 3 bases from V and 0 from J; bases not matched to a gene: 7. CDR1 is SGHTA, CDR2 FQGTGA, per germline. The CDR3 runs 16 residues.

This chain connects TRBV2 to TRBJ1-4; no clear D. Germline V gives CDR1 SNHLY, CDR2 FYNNEI. The ends were cut back, 4 bases at V and 8 bases at J, with 14 bases in the middle. The CDR3 has 14 residues. The CDR3 DNA is TGTGCCAGCAGTGGCGGGATAATGGAGGAAAAACTGTTTTTT. Translating gives CASSGGIMEEKLFF.

This clone was detected only once. The rearrangement uses TRBV7-6 and TRBJ2-7; D gene unclear. The ends were cut back, 4 bases at V and 0 bases at J, with 4 bases in the middle. The length of the CDR3 is 12 residues. CDR1 is SGHVS, CDR2 FNYEAQ, per germline. CDR3 amino acids: CASSSSSYEQYF. The CDR3 bases are TGTGCCAGCAGCTCTTCCTCCTACGAGCAGTACTTC.

This clone came up a few times. The J gene is TRBJ1-5, the V gene TRBV3-1 (or the pseudogene TRBV3-2); D perhaps matches TRBD1 (5 bases). The CDR3 contains 13 residues. Germline V gene sequence: CDR1 LGHDT, CDR2 YNNKEL (reference sequence). V was cut by 4 bases and J by 4 bases, with 8 bases left in between. CDR3 loop: CASSLRDNQPQHF. The DNA for the CDR3 is TGTGCCAGCAGCCTCAGGGATAATCAGCCCCAGCATTTT.

This clone was seen just once. V and J are TRBV19 and TRBJ1-1, with D perhaps TRBD1 (5 bases). CDR1 and CDR2 (germline): LNHDA, SQIVND (reference sequence). The CDR3 is 15 amino acids. Trimming cost V 4 bases and J 1 base, with 13 bases left between them. This chain's CDR3 is CASSNPAGKNTEAFF. The CDR3 DNA sequence: TGTGCCAGTAGTAATCCGGCAGGGAAGAACACTGAAGCTTTCTTT. Combining the CDR3 with reference TRBV19 and TRBJ1-1 gives the whole variable domain DGGITQSPKYLFRKEGQNVTLSCEQNLNHDAMYWYRQDPGQGLRLIYYSQIVNDFQKGDIAEGYSVSREKKESFPLTVTSAQKNPTAFYLCASSNPAGKNTEAFFGQGTRLTVV.

A remark on this clone: Other DNA sequences from this sample encode an identical CDR3 as well. The chain's CDR3 is CASSGTGRGTEAFF. In DNA, the CDR3 is TGTGCCAGCTCCGGGACAGGGCGGGGAACTGAAGCTTTCTTT. The chain uses TRBV25-1 and TRBJ1-1; 9 bases are a match to TRBD1. J gave up 5 bases and V 8 bases, and 9 bases lay outside the gene matches. The CDR3 has 14 residues. From germline, CDR1 is MGHDK and CDR2 SYGVNS.

The table lists this clone with a count of one. CDR3 residues: CAISNTQAYEQYF. The CDR3 DNA reads as TGTGCCATCAGTAACACTCAGGCTTACGAGCAGTACTTC. The chain links TRBV10-3 to TRBJ2-7; no clear D gene. V gave up 5 bases and J gave up 4 bases, with 12 bases separating them. The CDR3 extends over 13 amino acids. Germline assignment: CDR1 ENHRY and CDR2 SYGVKD.

This chain uses TRBV7-3 with TRBJ2-1; 8 bases agree with TRBD1. Germline CDR1 reads SGHTA; CDR2 reads FQGTGA. The CDR3 covers 16 residues. With 1 base clipped from V and 7 bases from J, the junction kept 9 bases outside the gene matches. This CDR3 is CASSLIRQGARNEQFF. CDR3 coding DNA: TGTGCCAGCAGCTTAATTCGGCAGGGGGCAAGGAATGAGCAGTTCTTC.

V is TRBV9 and J is TRBJ2-1; D possibly corresponds to TRBD1 (5 bases). V lost 3 bases and J lost 0, with 7 bases in between. CDR1 SGDLS and CDR2 YYNGEE come from the germline V gene. CDR3 length equals 14 residues. In DNA form, the CDR3 reads TGTGCCAGCAGCGCGACAGACTCCTACAATGAGCAGTTCTTC. Amino acid sequence: CASSATDSYNEQFF.

V gene TRBV5-4 combines with J gene TRBJ1-1; 7 bases match TRBD1. The CDR3 spans 18 residues. CDR1 and CDR2 from the germline V gene are SGHNT and YYREEE (reference sequence). The V segment lost 4 bases and the J segment 5 bases; nucleotides outside the gene matches: 20. The CDR3: CASSTTPGTVPGGTEAFF. CDR3 nucleotide sequence: TGTGCCAGCAGCACAACTCCCGGGACAGTCCCTGGTGGGACTGAAGCTTTCTTT.

The chain recombines TRBV21-1 with TRBJ2-3; the table names TRBD1, a call not compared with the DNA. TRBV21-1 is marked as a pseudogene. The length of the CDR3 is 17 residues. CDR3 loop: CASSSPNRTVGTDTQYF. The CDR3 coding sequence is TGTGCCAGCAGTTCCCCGAATAGGACAGTCGGCACAGATACGCAGTATTTT.

This chain connects TRBV18 to TRBJ2-3; TRBD2 agrees at 14 bases. From germline, CDR1 is KGHSH and CDR2 LQKENI. V shed 5 bases and J 1 base; nucleotides not matched to a gene: 2. The CDR3 totals 16 residues. This CDR3 reads CASSEGLAGGTDTQYF. CDR3 sequence (DNA): TGTGCCAGCTCAGAGGGACTAGCGGGGGGCACAGATACGCAGTATTTT.

The J gene is TRBJ2-3, the V gene TRBV7-3, with D possibly being TRBD1 (6 bases). Germline CDR1 SGHTA, CDR2 FQGTGA. The ends were cut back, 5 bases at V and 2 bases at J, with 11 bases in the middle. The CDR3 contains 14 residues. CDR3 DNA sequence: TGTGCCAGCAGCCGTGGACAGCTCACAGATACGCAGTATTTT. Protein: CASSRGQLTDTQYF.

This chain uses TRBV18 with TRBJ1-3; perhaps TRBD1 as D (6 bases). The germline V gene encodes CDR1 KGHSH and CDR2 LQKENI. This CDR3 has 17 amino acids. V was cut by 6 bases and J by 4 bases, with 22 bases left in between. CDR3 in amino acids: CASSNRGLGAEGNTIYF. DNA of the CDR3: TGTGCCAGCTCGAACCGTGGACTGGGGGCAGAGGGAAACACCATATATTTT. Full variable domain (missing parts from reference TRBV18 and TRBJ1-3): NAGVMQNPRHLVRRRGQEARLRCSPMKGHSHVYWYRQLPEEGLKFMVYLQKENIIDESGMPKERFSAEFPKEGPSILRIQQVVRGDSAAYFCASSNRGLGAEGNTIYFGEGSWLTVV.

The chain joins TRBV3-1 (or the pseudogene TRBV3-2) to TRBJ1-1, with a possible D match to TRBD1 (5 bases). The CDR3 is made up of 15 amino acids. Germline CDR1 LGHDT, CDR2 YNNKEL (reference sequence). The ends were cut back, 4 bases at V and 7 bases at J, with 19 bases in the middle. The CDR3 sequence is CASSPIQGSIGEAFF. The CDR3 DNA sequence: TGTGCCAGCAGCCCAATCCAGGGAAGTATAGGTGAAGCTTTCTTT.

The rearrangement links TRBV9 to TRBJ2-3; TRBD2 matches at 9 bases. The germline V gene has CDR1 SGDLS and CDR2 YYNGEE. Losses at the gene ends were 4 bases for V and 2 bases for J; bases not matched to a gene: 5. The CDR3 loop spans 15 amino acids. In nucleotides, the CDR3 is TGTGCCAGCAGCCTTAGCGGGGGCCACACAGATACGCAGTATTTT. Encoded protein: CASSLSGGHTDTQYF. Based on the CDR3 plus reference TRBV9 and TRBJ2-3, the full variable domain is DSGVTQTPKHLITATGQRVTLRCSPRSGDLSVYWYQQSLDQGLQFLIQYYNGEERAKGNILERFSAQQFPDLHSELNLSSLELGDSALYFCASSLSGGHTDTQYFGPGTRLTVL.

V usage is TRBV5-1 and J usage is TRBJ2-3; the D gene is possibly TRBD1 (5 bases). Germline V lookup: CDR1 SGHRS, CDR2 YFSETQ. The V end lost 0 bases, the J end lost 1 base, and 9 bases lay between the germline ends. There are 15 residues in the CDR3. The CDR3 DNA sequence: TGCGCCAGCAGCTTGGATGTAGGGGGCACAGATACGCAGTATTTT. Translating gives CASSLDVGGTDTQYF.

This chain uses TRBV11-2 with TRBJ2-1, with 9 nucleotides matching TRBD2. In germline, CDR1 is SGHAT, CDR2 FQNNGV. The CDR3 extends over 14 amino acids. V dropped 5 bases and J dropped 12; count of bases not matched to a gene: 11. For the CDR3, the DNA is TGTGCCAGCAGCCCTTCCCTGCGAGCGGGGGGGCAGTTCTTC. Its protein is CASSPSLRAGGQFF.

The V call is TRBV19, the J call TRBJ1-6; 8 nucleotides align to TRBD1. The CDR3 has 14 amino acids. The germline CDR1 and CDR2 sequences are LNHDA and SQIVND (reference sequence). The V gene end was trimmed by 7 bases and the J gene end by 4 bases; junction bases not matched to a gene: 3. CDR3 in amino acids: CASKGTGYNSPLHF. The CDR3 bases are TGTGCCAGTAAGGGGACAGGATATAATTCACCCCTCCACTTT. Full variable domain (remainder filled in from reference TRBV19 and TRBJ1-6): DGGITQSPKYLFRKEGQNVTLSCEQNLNHDAMYWYRQDPGQGLRLIYYSQIVNDFQKGDIAEGYSVSREKKESFPLTVTSAQKNPTAFYLCASKGTGYNSPLHFGNGTRLTVT.

This clone has a handful of counts. The chain uses TRBV19 and TRBJ1-5; 7 bases agree with TRBD1. The CDR3 has 19 amino acids. The J segment lost 1 base and the V segment lost 2 bases, leaving 14 bases of the junction unmatched. Germline-derived CDR1 and CDR2 are LNHDA and SQIVND (reference sequence). The chain's CDR3 is CASSITATGRYSSNQPQHF. CDR3 sequence (DNA): TGTGCCAGTAGTATAACCGCGACAGGGAGGTACTCCAGCAATCAGCCCCAGCATTTT.

The CDR3 region is CASTDRGPGELFF. CDR3 DNA: TGTGCCAGCACCGACAGGGGTCCCGGGGAGCTGTTTTTT. The rearrangement links TRBV6-5 to TRBJ2-2, with TRBD1 matching 8 bases. Unmatched junction bases numbered 4, after V lost 7 bases and J lost 6 bases. The germline V gene encodes CDR1 MNHEY and CDR2 SVGAGI. The CDR3 sequence is 13 residues long.

The V gene is TRBV19, the J gene TRBJ1-3, with D possibly being TRBD1 (6 bases). This CDR3 comprises 15 residues. In germline, CDR1 is LNHDA, CDR2 SQIVND (reference sequence). V lost 7 bases and J lost 2, with 15 bases in between. The CDR3: CASTLSTGTGNTIYF. For the CDR3, the DNA is TGTGCCAGTACCCTCTCTACAGGGACTGGAAACACCATATATTTT.

This clone appeared a single time. The chain is built from TRBV7-8 and TRBJ1-3, with D unclear. From germline, CDR1 is SGHVS and CDR2 FQNEAQ. This CDR3 is built from 13 residues. V dropped 5 bases and J dropped 4 bases, with 9 bases sitting between them. The CDR3 protein is CASSRVAGNTIYF. The CDR3 region has the DNA TGTGCCAGCAGCCGGGTGGCCGGAAACACCATATATTTT.